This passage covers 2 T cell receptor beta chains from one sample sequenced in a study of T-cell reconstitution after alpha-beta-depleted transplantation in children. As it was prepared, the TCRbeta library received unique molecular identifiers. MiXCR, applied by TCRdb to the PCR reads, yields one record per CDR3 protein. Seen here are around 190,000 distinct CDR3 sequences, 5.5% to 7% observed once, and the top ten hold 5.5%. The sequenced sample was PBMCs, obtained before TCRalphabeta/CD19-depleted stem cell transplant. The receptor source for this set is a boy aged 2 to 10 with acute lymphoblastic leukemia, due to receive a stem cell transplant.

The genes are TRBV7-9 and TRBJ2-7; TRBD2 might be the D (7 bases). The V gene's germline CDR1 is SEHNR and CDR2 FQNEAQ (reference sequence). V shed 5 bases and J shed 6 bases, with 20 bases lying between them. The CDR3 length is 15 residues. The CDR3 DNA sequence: TGTGCCAGCAGCCAATCCCCTGGCCGGGGGGCCGAGCAGTACTTC. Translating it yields CASSQSPGRGAEQYF. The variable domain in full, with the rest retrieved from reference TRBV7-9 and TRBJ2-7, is DTGVSQNPRHKITKRGQNVTFRCDPISEHNRLYWYRQTLGQGPEFLTYFQNEAQLEKSRLLSDRFSAERPKGSFSTLEIQRTEQGDSAMYLCASSQSPGRGAEQYFGPGTRLTVT.

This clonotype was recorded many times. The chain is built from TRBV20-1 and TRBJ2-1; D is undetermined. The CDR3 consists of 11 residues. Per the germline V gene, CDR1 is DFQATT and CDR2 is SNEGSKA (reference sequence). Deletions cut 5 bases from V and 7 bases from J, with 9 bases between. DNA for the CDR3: TGCAGTGCTTCCCCAAGAAATGAGCAGTTCTTC. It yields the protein CSASPRNEQFF.